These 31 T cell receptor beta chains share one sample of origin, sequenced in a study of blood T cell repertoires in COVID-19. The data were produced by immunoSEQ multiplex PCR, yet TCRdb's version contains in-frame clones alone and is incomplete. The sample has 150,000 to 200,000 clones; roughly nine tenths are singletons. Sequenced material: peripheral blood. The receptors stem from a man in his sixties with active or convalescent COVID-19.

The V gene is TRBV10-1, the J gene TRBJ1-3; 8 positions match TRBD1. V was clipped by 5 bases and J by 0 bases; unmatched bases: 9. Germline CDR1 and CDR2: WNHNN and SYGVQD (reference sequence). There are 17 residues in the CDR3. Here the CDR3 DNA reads TGCGCCAGCAGTCCAAACCGACAGGGGAGCTCTGGAAACACCATATATTTT. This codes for CASSPNRQGSSGNTIYF.

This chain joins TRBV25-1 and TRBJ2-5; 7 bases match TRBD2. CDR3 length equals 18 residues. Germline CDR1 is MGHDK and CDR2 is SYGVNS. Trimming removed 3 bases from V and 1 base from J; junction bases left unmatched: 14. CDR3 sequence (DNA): TGTGCCAGCAGTGATAGTTTAAAGCGGGGCGTTTCCCAAGAGACCCAGTACTTC. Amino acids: CASSDSLKRGVSQETQYF.

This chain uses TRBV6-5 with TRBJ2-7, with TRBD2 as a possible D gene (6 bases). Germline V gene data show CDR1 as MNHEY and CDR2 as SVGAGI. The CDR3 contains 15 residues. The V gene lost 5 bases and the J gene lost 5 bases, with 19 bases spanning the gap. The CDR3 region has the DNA TGTGCCAGCAGTCTCGGTAGGAGGGTTATAAACGAGCAGTACTTC. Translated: CASSLGRRVINEQYF.

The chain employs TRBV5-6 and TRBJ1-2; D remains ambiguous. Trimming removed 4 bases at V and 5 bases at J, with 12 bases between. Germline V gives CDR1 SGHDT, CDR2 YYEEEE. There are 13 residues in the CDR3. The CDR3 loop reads CASSVGPEYGYTF. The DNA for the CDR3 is TGTGCCAGCAGCGTGGGTCCAGAATATGGCTACACCTTC.

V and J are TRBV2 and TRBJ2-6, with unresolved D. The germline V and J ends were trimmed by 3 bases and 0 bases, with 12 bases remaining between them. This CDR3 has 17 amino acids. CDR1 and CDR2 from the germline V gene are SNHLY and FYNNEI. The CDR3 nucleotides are TGTGCCAGCAGTGATAACATACCCCGCTCTGGGGCCAACGTCCTGACTTTC. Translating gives CASSDNIPRSGANVLTF.

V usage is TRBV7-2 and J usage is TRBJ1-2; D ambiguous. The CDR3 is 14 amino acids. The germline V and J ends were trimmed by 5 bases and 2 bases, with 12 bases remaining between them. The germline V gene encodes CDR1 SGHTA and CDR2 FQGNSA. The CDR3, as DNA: TGTGCCAGCAGCCTCAGGCTCACGAACTATGGCTACACCTTC. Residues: CASSLRLTNYGYTF.

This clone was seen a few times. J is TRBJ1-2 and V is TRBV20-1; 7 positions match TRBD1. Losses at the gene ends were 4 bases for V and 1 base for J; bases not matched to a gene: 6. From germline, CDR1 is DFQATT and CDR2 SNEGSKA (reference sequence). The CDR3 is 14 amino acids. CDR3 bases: TGCAGTGCTATTGACAGGGAAAGTAACTATGGCTACACCTTC. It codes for CSAIDRESNYGYTF.

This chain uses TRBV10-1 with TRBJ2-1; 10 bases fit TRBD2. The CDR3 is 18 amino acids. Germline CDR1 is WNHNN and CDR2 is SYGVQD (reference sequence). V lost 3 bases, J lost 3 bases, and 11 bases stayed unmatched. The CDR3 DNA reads TGCGCCAGCAGTGACCCGGTACGGACTAGCGGAGTCTACAATGAGCAGTTCTTC. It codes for CASSDPVRTSGVYNEQFF.

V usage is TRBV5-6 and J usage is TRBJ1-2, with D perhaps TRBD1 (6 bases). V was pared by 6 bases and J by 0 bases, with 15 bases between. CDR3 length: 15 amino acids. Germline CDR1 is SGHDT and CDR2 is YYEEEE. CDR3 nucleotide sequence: TGTGCCAGCAACAAACAGGGAGGGGCTAACTATGGCTACACCTTC. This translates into CASNKQGGANYGYTF.

The CDR3 coding sequence is TGTGCCAGCAGCTTGAATGCAGGGGGGTCTGAGACCCAGTACTTC. Its translation: CASSLNAGGSETQYF. The chain recombines TRBV5-4 with TRBJ2-5, with a weak D call TRBD1 (7 bases). V was trimmed by 1 base and J by 5 bases, leaving 15 bases between them. This CDR3 has 15 amino acids. Germline V CDR1 and CDR2: SGHNT, YYREEE (reference sequence).

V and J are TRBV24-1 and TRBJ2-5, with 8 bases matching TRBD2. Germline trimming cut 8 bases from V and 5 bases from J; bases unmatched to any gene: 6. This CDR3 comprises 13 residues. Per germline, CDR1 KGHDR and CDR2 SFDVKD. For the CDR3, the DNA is TGTGCCACCACTAAAGCGGGGGACGAGACCCAGTACTTC. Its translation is CATTKAGDETQYF.

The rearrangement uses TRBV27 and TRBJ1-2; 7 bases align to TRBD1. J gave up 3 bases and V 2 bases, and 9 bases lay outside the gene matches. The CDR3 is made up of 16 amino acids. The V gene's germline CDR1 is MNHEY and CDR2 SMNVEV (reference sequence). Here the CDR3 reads CASSLRGGGLDYGYTF. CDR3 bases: TGTGCCAGCAGTTTAAGAGGAGGGGGCTTGGACTATGGCTACACCTTC.

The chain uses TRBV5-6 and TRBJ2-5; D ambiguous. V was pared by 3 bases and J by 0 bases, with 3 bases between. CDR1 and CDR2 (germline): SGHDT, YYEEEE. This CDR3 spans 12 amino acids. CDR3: CASSSYQETQYF. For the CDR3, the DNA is TGTGCCAGCAGCTCATACCAAGAGACCCAGTACTTC.

CDR3: CASSEGGTRTVETQYF. In DNA form, the CDR3 reads TGTGCCAGCAGTGAAGGGGGGACTAGGACGGTGGAGACCCAGTACTTC. J is TRBJ2-5 and V is TRBV6-1, with 8 positions matching TRBD2. The CDR3 has 16 amino acids. The V gene end was trimmed by 1 base and the J gene end by 5 bases; junction bases not matched to a gene: 9. Germline CDR1 reads MNHNS; CDR2 reads SASEGT.

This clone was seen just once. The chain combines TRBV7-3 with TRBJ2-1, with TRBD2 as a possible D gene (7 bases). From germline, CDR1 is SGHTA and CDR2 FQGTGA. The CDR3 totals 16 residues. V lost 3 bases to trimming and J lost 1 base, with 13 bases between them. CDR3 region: CASSFLGGQSYNEQFF. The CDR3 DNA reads TGTGCCAGCAGCTTTCTGGGGGGGCAGTCCTACAATGAGCAGTTCTTC.

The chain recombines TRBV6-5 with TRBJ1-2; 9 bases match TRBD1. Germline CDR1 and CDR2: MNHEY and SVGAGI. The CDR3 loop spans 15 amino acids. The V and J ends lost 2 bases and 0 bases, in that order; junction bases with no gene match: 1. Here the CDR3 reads CASSYGTGTNYGYTF. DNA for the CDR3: TGTGCCAGCAGTTACGGGACAGGGACTAACTATGGCTACACCTTC.

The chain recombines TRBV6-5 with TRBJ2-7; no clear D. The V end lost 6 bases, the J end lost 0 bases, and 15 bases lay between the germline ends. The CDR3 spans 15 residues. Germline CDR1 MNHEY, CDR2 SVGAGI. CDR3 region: CASRAADSSSYEQYF. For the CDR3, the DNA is TGTGCCAGCAGGGCCGCAGACTCTAGCTCCTACGAGCAGTACTTC.

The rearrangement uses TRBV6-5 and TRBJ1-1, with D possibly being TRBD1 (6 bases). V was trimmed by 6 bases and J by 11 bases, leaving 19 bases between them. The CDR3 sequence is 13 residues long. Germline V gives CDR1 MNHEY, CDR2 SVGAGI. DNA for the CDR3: TGTGCCAGCAGCTCACTGAGGGGGTCTCCCGCTTTCTTT. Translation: CASSSLRGSPAFF.

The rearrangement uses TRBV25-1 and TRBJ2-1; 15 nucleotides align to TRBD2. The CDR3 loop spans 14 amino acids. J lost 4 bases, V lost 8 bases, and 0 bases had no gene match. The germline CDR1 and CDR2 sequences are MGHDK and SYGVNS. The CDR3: CASGLAGGYNEQFF. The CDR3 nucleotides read TGTGCCAGCGGACTAGCGGGGGGGTACAATGAGCAGTTCTTC.

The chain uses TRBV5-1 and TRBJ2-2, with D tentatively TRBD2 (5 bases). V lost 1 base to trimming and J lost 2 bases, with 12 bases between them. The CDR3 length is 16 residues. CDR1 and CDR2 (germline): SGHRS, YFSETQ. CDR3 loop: CASSLMSGDNTGELFF. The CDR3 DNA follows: TGCGCCAGCAGCTTGATGAGCGGAGATAACACCGGGGAGCTGTTTTTT. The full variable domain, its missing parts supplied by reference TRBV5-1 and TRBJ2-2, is KAGVTQTPRYLIKTRGQQVTLSCSPISGHRSVSWYQQTPGQGLQFLFEYFSETQRNKGNFPGRFSGRQFSNSRSEMNVSTLELGDSALYLCASSLMSGDNTGELFFGEGSRLTVL.

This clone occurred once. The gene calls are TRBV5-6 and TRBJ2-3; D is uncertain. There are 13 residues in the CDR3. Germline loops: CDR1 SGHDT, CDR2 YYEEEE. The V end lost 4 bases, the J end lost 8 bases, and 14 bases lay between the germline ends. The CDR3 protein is CASSLPPAPTQYF. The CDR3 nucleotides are TGTGCCAGCAGCCTACCCCCAGCGCCTACGCAGTATTTT.

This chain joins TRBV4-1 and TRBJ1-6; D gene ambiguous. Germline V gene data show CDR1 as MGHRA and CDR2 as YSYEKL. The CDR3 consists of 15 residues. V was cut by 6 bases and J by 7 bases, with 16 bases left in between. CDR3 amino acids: CASSLETGKNSPLHF. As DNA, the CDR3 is TGCGCCAGCAGTCTCGAGACGGGGAAGAATTCACCCCTCCACTTT.

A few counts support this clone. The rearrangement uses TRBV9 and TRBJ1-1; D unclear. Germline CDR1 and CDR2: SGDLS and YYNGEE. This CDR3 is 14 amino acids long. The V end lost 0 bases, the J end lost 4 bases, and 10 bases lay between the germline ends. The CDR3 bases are TGTGCCAGCAGCGTAGATTTATCGGGCACTGAAGCTTTCTTT. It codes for CASSVDLSGTEAFF.

CDR3 in DNA: TGTGCCAGTAGTATAGACGGGACAGGAAAAAATCAGCCCCAGCATTTT. Its protein product is CASSIDGTGKNQPQHF. V is TRBV19 and J is TRBJ1-5; 8 bases fit TRBD1. In germline, CDR1 is LNHDA, CDR2 SQIVND (reference sequence). The CDR3 is 16 residues long. J lost 4 bases, V lost 0 bases, and 5 bases had no gene match.

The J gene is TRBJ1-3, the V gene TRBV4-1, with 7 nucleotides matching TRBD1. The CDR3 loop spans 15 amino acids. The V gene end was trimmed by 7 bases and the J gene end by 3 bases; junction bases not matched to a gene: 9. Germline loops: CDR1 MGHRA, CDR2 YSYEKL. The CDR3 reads CASTHTGVSGNTIYF. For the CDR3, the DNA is TGCGCCAGCACCCATACAGGGGTGAGTGGAAACACCATATATTTT.

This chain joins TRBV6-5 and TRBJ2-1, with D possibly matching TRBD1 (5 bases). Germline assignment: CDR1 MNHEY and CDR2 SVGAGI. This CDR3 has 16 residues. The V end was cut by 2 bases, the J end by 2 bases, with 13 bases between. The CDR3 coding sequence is TGTGCCAGCAGTTACCTGGGGCAAGGCGCCTACAATGAGCAGTTCTTC. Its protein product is CASSYLGQGAYNEQFF.

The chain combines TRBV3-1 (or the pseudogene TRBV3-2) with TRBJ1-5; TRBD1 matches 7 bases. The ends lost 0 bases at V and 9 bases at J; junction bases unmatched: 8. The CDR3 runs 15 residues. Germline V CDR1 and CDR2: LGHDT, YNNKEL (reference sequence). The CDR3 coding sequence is TGTGCCAGCAGCCAAGAGCTGGACAGGTCATCGCCCCAGCATTTT. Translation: CASSQELDRSSPQHF.

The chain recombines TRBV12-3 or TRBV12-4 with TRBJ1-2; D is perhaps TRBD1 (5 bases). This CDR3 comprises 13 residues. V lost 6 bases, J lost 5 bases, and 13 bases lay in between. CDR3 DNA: TGTGCCAGCAGGCGGGGGGTCAGTTATGGCTACACCTTC. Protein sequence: CASRRGVSYGYTF.

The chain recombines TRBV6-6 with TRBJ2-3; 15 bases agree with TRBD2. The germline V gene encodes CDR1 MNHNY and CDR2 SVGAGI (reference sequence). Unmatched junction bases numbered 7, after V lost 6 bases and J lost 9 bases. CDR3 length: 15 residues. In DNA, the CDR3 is TGTGCCAGCAGCGCCGGGACTAGCGGGGGGATAACGCAGTATTTT. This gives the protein CASSAGTSGGITQYF.

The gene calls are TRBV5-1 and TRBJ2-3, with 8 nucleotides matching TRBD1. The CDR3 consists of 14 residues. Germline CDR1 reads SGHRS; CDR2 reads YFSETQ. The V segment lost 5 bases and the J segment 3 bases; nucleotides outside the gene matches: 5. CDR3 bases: TGCGCCAGCAGGCGACAGGGGAGGACAGATACGCAGTATTTT. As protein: CASRRQGRTDTQYF. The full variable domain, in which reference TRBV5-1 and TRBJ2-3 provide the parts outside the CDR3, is KAGVTQTPRYLIKTRGQQVTLSCSPISGHRSVSWYQQTPGQGLQFLFEYFSETQRNKGNFPGRFSGRQFSNSRSEMNVSTLELGDSALYLCASRRQGRTDTQYFGPGTRLTVL.

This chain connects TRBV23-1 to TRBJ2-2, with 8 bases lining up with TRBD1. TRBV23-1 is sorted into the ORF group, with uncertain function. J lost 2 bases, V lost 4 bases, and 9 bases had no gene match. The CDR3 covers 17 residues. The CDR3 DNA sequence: TGCGCCAGCAGTCTCCCAAGACAGGGGCGTAACACCGGGGAGCTGTTTTTT. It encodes CASSLPRQGRNTGELFF.